The rows below give T cell receptor beta chains drawn from one sample of a study of tumor T cells in aggressive B-cell lymphoma. Sequencing used immunoSEQ multiplex PCR; TCRdb keeps in-frame clones, though not all of them. The sample lists about 7,600 clones; 75% to 85% were seen once. The sample was tumor tissue. The origin of the receptors is an adult with diffuse large B cell lymphoma. Both conserved end residues are part of each CDR3. D genes are given only for firm matches. Clone size is not always given. Where it is, it says once, few, many or a class for expanded clones.

>once|-|TRBV19|TRBJ1-2
TGTGCCAGTAGTGCAGGCCATGATTATGGCTACACCTTC
CASSAGHDYGYTF
>-|-|TRBV4-2|TRBJ1-1
TGTGCCAGCAGCCAAGAGGCCCGGGGAGAAGCTTTCTTT
CASSQEARGEAFF
>-|-|TRBV14|TRBJ1-3
TGTGCCAGCAGCCGTACTGGAAACACCATATATTTT
CASSRTGNTIYF
>-|-|TRBV27|TRBJ1-2
TGTGCCGTTTTTGCGGGGGCCGGGGGCTACACCTTC
CAVFAGAGGYTF
>-|TRBD2|TRBV9|TRBJ2-1
TGTGCCAGCAGTGGTTCTAGCGGGCTCTACAATGAGCAGTTCTTC
CASSGSSGLYNEQFF
>-|TRBD2|TRBV4-2|TRBJ2-7
TGTGCCAGCAGCCAAGATTTGAGGACTAGCTTCCACGAGCAGTACTTC
CASSQDLRTSFHEQYF
>-|TRBD2|TRBV19|TRBJ2-1
TGTGCCAGTACCTATTTTGGCGGGGGGGCAAATGAGCAGTTCTTC
CASTYFGGGANEQFF
>-|-|TRBV4-3|TRBJ1-1
TGCGCCAGCAGCCAAGGCAGATACGCTGAAGCTTTCTTT
CASSQGRYAEAFF
>-|-|TRBV14|TRBJ2-2
TGTGCCAGAGTAGTGGGCGTCGGGGAGCTGTTTTTT
CARVVGVGELFF
>-|TRBD1|TRBV5-4|TRBJ2-2
TGTGCCAGCAGCTACGGGACAGGGAACACCGGGGAGCTGTTTTTT
CASSYGTGNTGELFF
>-|TRBD2|TRBV7-8|TRBJ2-7
TGTGCCAGCAGCTTACTAACTAGCGGGAGCTACGAGCAGTACTTC
CASSLLTSGSYEQYF
>-|-|TRBV7-9|TRBJ2-5
TGTGCCAGCAGCTTAGGGGGGCAGGGGGAGACCCAGTACTTC
CASSLGGQGETQYF
>-|-|TRBV7-2|TRBJ1-1
TGTGCCAGCAGCCCAACAGGGTATTTGAGGGGTACTGAAGCTTTCTTT
CASSPTGYLRGTEAFF
>-|-|TRBV9|TRBJ2-7
TGTGCCAGCAGCTCCATGGACACGACTTCCTACGAGCAGTACTTC
CASSSMDTTSYEQYF
>-|TRBD2|TRBV28|TRBJ2-7
TGTGCCAGCAGTTTCTCGGGGGAGGGGTTCCTCGAGCAGTACTTC
CASSFSGEGFLEQYF
>-|-|TRBV2|TRBJ1-1
TGTGCCAGCATTAGCTTTGAAGCTTTCTTT
CASISFEAFF
>-|TRBD1|TRBV7-9|TRBJ1-6
TGTGCCAGCAGCCCCGACAGGGGTAATTCACCCCTCCACTTT
CASSPDRGNSPLHF
>few|-|TRBV7-3|TRBJ2-2
TGTGCCAGCAGCTTAAGTCTCGCGGCAGACACCGGGGAGCTGTTTTTT
CASSLSLAADTGELFF
>-|TRBD1|TRBV5-1|TRBJ1-2
TGCGCCAGCAGCCGAAATACAGGGGGCGCAGGGGATGGCTACACCTTC
CASSRNTGGAGDGYTF
>-|TRBD1|TRBV5-6|TRBJ1-2
TGTGCCAGCAGCTCGGACAGGTTCTATGGCTACACCTTC
CASSSDRFYGYTF
>-|TRBD1|TRBV28|TRBJ1-1
TGTGCCAGCAGTCCCTTGACAGGGACGAACACTGAAGCTTTCTTT
CASSPLTGTNTEAFF
>-|-|TRBV18|TRBJ1-2
TGTGCCAGCTCACCCCTTCGGACAGCGCCTTGGTACTATGGCTACACCTTC
CASSPLRTAPWYYGYTF
>-|-|TRBV27|TRBJ2-7
TGTGCCAGCAGTCCGCAAACAGGGCCCTCCTACGAGCAGTACTTC
CASSPQTGPSYEQYF
>-|TRBD1|TRBV15|TRBJ1-3
TGTGCCACCAGCACCGAAAATACCGGGACAGCGGGCTCTGGAAACACCATATATTTT
CATSTENTGTAGSGNTIYF
>-|-|TRBV7-3|TRBJ2-3
TGTGCCAGCAGCTTCGGAGTAGATACGCAGTATTTT
CASSFGVDTQYF
>-|-|TRBV19|TRBJ1-1
TGTGCCAGTAGCCTAGCCGGAGGCTACACTGAAGCTTTCTTT
CASSLAGGYTEAFF
>-|-|TRBV28|TRBJ1-3
TGTGCCAGCAGCCGTGGAGTCTCTGGAAACACCATATATTTT
CASSRGVSGNTIYF
>once|-|TRBV28|TRBJ2-7
TGTGCCAGCAGCCTCAGATACGAGCAGTACTTC
CASSLRYEQYF
>-|TRBD1|TRBV4-3|TRBJ1-4
TGCGCCAGCAGCCGGACAGGGACTTATGAAAAACTGTTTTTT
CASSRTGTYEKLFF
>few|-|TRBV19|TRBJ2-1
TGTGCCAGTAGCCAAACTCTAGCTGGTGAGCAGTTCTTC
CASSQTLAGEQFF
>-|-|TRBV5-1|TRBJ2-1
TGCGCCAGCAGCTTTACCGACACCGTCAATGAGCAGTTCTTC
CASSFTDTVNEQFF
>-|-|TRBV11-2|TRBJ1-2
TGTGCCAGCAGTCCTGCTGGTGAGGGCTTGGGCTATGGCTACACCTTC
CASSPAGEGLGYGYTF
>-|TRBD2|TRBV9|TRBJ2-5
TGTGCCAGCAGCGTAGGTCGAGGCGGGGGGACGGGGGAGACCCAGTACTTC
CASSVGRGGGTGETQYF
>-|-|TRBV6-5|TRBJ2-5
TGTGCTAGCAGTTTTTTGGGCGAGCAAGAGACCCAGTACTTC
CASSFLGEQETQYF
>-|TRBD2|TRBV19|TRBJ2-1
TGTGCCAGTAGTATCCTAGCGGGAGGGTTAAATGAGCAGTTCTTC
CASSILAGGLNEQFF
>-|-|TRBV7-9|TRBJ2-2
TGTGCCAGCAGCCCCTCCAACAGTGGTTCCGGGGAGCTGTTTTTT
CASSPSNSGSGELFF
>-|TRBD1|TRBV7-2|TRBJ1-6
TGTGCCAGCAGCTACGACAGGGGAAATTCACCCCTCCACTTT
CASSYDRGNSPLHF
>few|-|TRBV21-1|TRBJ1-1
TGTGCCAGCAGCACCCTTTTGAGAGGGGGAAAAGAAGAAGCTTTCTTT
CASSTLLRGGKEEAFF
>-|-|TRBV6-6|TRBJ1-2
TGTGCCAGCAGCACCGAACAGGAAATTTTTAACTATGGCTACACCTTC
CASSTEQEIFNYGYTF
>few|-|TRBV14|TRBJ1-2
TGTGCCAGCAGCCAAGAAAGGGGCAGGTCAGGCTACACCTTC
CASSQERGRSGYTF
>once|TRBD2|TRBV6-1|TRBJ2-7
TGTGCCAGCATGCGGTCTAGCGGGAGGCCCTACGAGCAGTACTTC
CASMRSSGRPYEQYF
>-|TRBD1|TRBV7-9|TRBJ2-1
TGTGCCAGCAGCTTAAGGGGGGACAGGGTTAATGAACAGTTCTTC
CASSLRGDRVNEQFF
>-|TRBD1|TRBV9|TRBJ1-1
TGTGCCAGCAGCCTCGGGACAGTCACTGAAGCTTTCTTT
CASSLGTVTEAFF
>-|TRBD1|TRBV9|TRBJ2-7
TGTGCCAGCAGCGTCGGGACAGGGGGCAGGGAGCAGTACTTC
CASSVGTGGREQYF
>-|-|TRBV7-2|TRBJ1-1
TGTGCCAGCAGCTTAGGTGGGGGAGGCACTGAAGCTTTCTTT
CASSLGGGGTEAFF
>-|-|TRBV7-3|TRBJ2-7
TGTGCCAGCAGCCAAACAGGCGGAGCCGCTCACGAGCAGTACTTC
CASSQTGGAAHEQYF
>-|-|TRBV4-1|TRBJ2-5
TGCGCCAGCAGCCAAGTAGGGGGCCAAGAGACCCAGTACTTC
CASSQVGGQETQYF
>once|-|TRBV5-1|TRBJ2-6
TGCGCCAGCAGCCCCGAGGGCATCCCTGGGGCCAACGTCCTGACTTTC
CASSPEGIPGANVLTF
>-|-|TRBV7-9|TRBJ2-6
TGTGCCAGCAGCAAAACCTCGACAGAAAACTCTGGGGCCAACGTCCTGACTTTC
CASSKTSTENSGANVLTF
>-|-|TRBV4-2|TRBJ1-6
TGTGCCAGCAGCCAAGATCGAGGCAGGGATGCTCATTCACCCCTCCACTTT
CASSQDRGRDAHSPLHF
>-|TRBD1|TRBV4-1|TRBJ2-7
TGCGCCAGCAGCCTTGATTCCGGGACAGACTACGAGCAGTACTTC
CASSLDSGTDYEQYF
>-|TRBD2|TRBV7-3|TRBJ2-1
TGTGCCAGTCGGGGGGGAGTAGGCAATGAGCAGTTCTTC
CASRGGVGNEQFF
>-|-|TRBV7-2|TRBJ2-1
TGTGCCAGCAGCTTAGACGAGGGGGTAAGGGCCGTCAATGAGCAGTTCTTC
CASSLDEGVRAVNEQFF